The 22 T cell receptor beta chains below come from one sample, sequenced in a study of response to subunit inactivated influenza vaccine. MiXCR was run by TCRdb on the RT-PCR reads, yielding one entry per CDR3 protein. The data show 400,000 to 650,000 distinct CDR3 sequences, approximately 7.8% seen once. This specimen was PBMCs from blood, taken around 25 months after vaccination. Receptors were obtained from a man aged 50-75 years who received an inactivated influenza vaccine.

The CDR3 reads CASTSSGTVTGELFF. The CDR3 coding sequence is TGCGCCAGTACTTCTTCCGGGACGGTCACCGGGGAGCTGTTTTTT. The chain joins TRBV5-1 to TRBJ2-2, with D perhaps TRBD1 or TRBD2 (5 bases each). CDR3 length: 15 amino acids. Trimming removed 8 bases from V and 4 bases from J, with 18 bases in between. Germline CDR1 is SGHRS and CDR2 is YFSETQ.

This clonotype was picked up a small number of times. This chain connects TRBV20-1 to TRBJ2-1; 12 nucleotides agree with TRBD2. The germline V gene encodes CDR1 DFQATT and CDR2 SNEGSKA (reference sequence). With 3 bases clipped from V and 7 bases from J, the junction kept 7 bases outside the gene matches. The CDR3 runs to 15 residues. The CDR3 loop is CSARGTSGGRNEQFF. CDR3 sequence (DNA): TGCAGTGCTAGGGGAACTAGCGGGGGGAGGAATGAGCAGTTCTTC.

This chain links TRBV20-1 with TRBJ2-7; D not resolved. CDR3 length: 12 residues. Germline V CDR1 and CDR2: DFQATT, SNEGSKA (reference sequence). Deletions cut 4 bases from V and 2 bases from J, with 9 bases between. The CDR3 protein is CSAKIGTYEQYF. The DNA of the CDR3 is TGCAGTGCTAAGATAGGGACCTACGAGCAGTACTTC.

The V gene is TRBV19, the J gene TRBJ2-7; 13 bases fit TRBD2. Trimming removed 5 bases from V and 3 bases from J; junction bases left unmatched: 13. CDR1 and CDR2 (germline): LNHDA, SQIVND (reference sequence). The CDR3 is 18 amino acids. DNA of the CDR3: TGTGCCAGTAGTCGCGGACTAGCGGGAGTATCTACTAACTACGAGCAGTACTTC. Its protein is CASSRGLAGVSTNYEQYF.

This clonotype was seen ten or more times. The J gene is TRBJ2-7, the V gene TRBV20-1; 12 bases agree with TRBD2. Germline V gene data show CDR1 as DFQATT and CDR2 as SNEGSKA (reference sequence). CDR3 size: 14 residues. V trimming: 4 bases; J trimming: 0 bases; junction bases outside the gene matches: 1. CDR3 amino acids: CSAKGLAGSYEQYF. DNA for the CDR3: TGCAGTGCTAAGGGACTAGCGGGCTCCTACGAGCAGTACTTC.

This clonotype came up many times. The chain couples TRBV28 to TRBJ1-1; D remains ambiguous. V lost 6 bases and J 0 bases, leaving 11 bases between the germline ends. From germline, CDR1 is MDHEN and CDR2 SYDVKM. There are 14 residues in the CDR3. The CDR3 DNA is TGTGCCAGCAGCCCCTGGGCCATGAACACTGAAGCTTTCTTT. It yields the protein CASSPWAMNTEAFF.

There are a few counts of this clonotype. V and J are TRBV7-2 and TRBJ1-3, with D uncertain. Between the trimmed V and J ends, which lost 1 base and 0 bases, there was a span of 10 bases. CDR1 SGHTA and CDR2 FQGNSA come from the germline V gene. The CDR3 loop spans 16 amino acids. The CDR3 nucleotides read TGTGCCAGCAGCTTAGTTGCGGGAAACTCTGGAAACACCATATATTTT. Its protein product is CASSLVAGNSGNTIYF.

This rearrangement joins TRBV3-1 to TRBJ1-2; D remains ambiguous. The CDR3 is 12 residues long. Deletions cut 9 bases from V and 8 bases from J, with 16 bases between. Germline loops: CDR1 LGHDT, CDR2 YNNKEL (reference sequence). The CDR3 bases are TGTGCCAGTGCCGGACCTGCGCGGGGCTACACCTTC. This translates into CASAGPARGYTF.

V is TRBV5-1 and J is TRBJ2-5; D perhaps matches TRBD1 (6 bases). The CDR3 covers 15 residues. V was pared by 4 bases and J by 5 bases, with 18 bases between. Germline V CDR1 and CDR2: SGHRS, YFSETQ. CDR3 in amino acids: CASSAQGQVGETQYF. CDR3 nucleotides: TGCGCCAGCAGCGCGCAGGGGCAGGTGGGGGAGACCCAGTACTTC.

This clonotype was counted at least ten times. The rearrangement links TRBV6-2 or TRBV6-3 to TRBJ2-1; D is tentatively TRBD1 or TRBD2 (6 bases each). The CDR3 is made up of 14 amino acids. V was cut by 4 bases and J by 7 bases, with 14 bases left in between. Per germline, CDR1 MNHEY and CDR2 SVGEGT. CDR3 DNA sequence: TGTGCCAGCAGTTTCGGGGGCCATTGGAATGAGCAGTTCTTC. The encoded protein is CASSFGGHWNEQFF.

This clonotype appeared a few times. The J gene is TRBJ1-5, the V gene TRBV27; no firm D call. Trimming stripped 5 bases from V and 10 bases from J, with 9 bases between. This CDR3 spans 11 amino acids. CDR1 is MNHEY and CDR2 is SMNVEV in the germline V gene (reference sequence). The CDR3 bases are TGTGCCAGCAGTATAGGTCGACCCCAGCATTTT. Translating it yields CASSIGRPQHF.

At least ten counts were recorded for this clonotype. The chain is built from TRBV28 and TRBJ2-4; no firm D call. This CDR3 is 11 amino acids long. Trimming cost V 2 bases and J 7 bases, with 3 bases left between them. CDR1 and CDR2 from the germline V gene are MDHEN and SYDVKM. CDR3 protein: CASSLTNIQYF. CDR3 sequence (DNA): TGTGCCAGCAGTTTAACCAACATTCAGTACTTC.

Ten or more counts support this clonotype. V gene TRBV29-1 combines with J gene TRBJ2-3; D call uncertain. V was pared by 6 bases and J by 5 bases, with 6 bases between. Germline CDR1 and CDR2: SQVTM and ANQGSEA. The CDR3 loop spans 10 amino acids. For the CDR3, the DNA is TGCAGCGTGAAGGAAGATACGCAGTATTTT. It is translated as CSVKEDTQYF.

This clonotype was picked up many times. The CDR3 here is CATSDVDRNNEQFF. The CDR3, as DNA: TGTGCCACCAGTGATGTCGACAGAAACAATGAGCAGTTCTTC. This chain joins TRBV24-1 and TRBJ2-1, with D maybe TRBD1 (5 bases). The CDR3 sequence is 14 residues long. The germline CDR1 and CDR2 sequences are KGHDR and SFDVKD. Trimming shortened V by 3 bases and J by 5 bases, and 10 bases separated the two germline ends.

V gene TRBV28 combines with J gene TRBJ1-1; TRBD1 agrees at 9 bases. The germline V gene has CDR1 MDHEN and CDR2 SYDVKM. Trimming took 6 bases from V and 4 from J; bases not matched to a gene: 12. The CDR3 is 16 amino acids. DNA of the CDR3: TGTGCCAGCAGCTCCCCGCAAGGGGACAGGGCCACTGAAGCTTTCTTT. It is translated as CASSSPQGDRATEAFF.

This clonotype showed up just a few times. The chain recombines TRBV7-2 with TRBJ2-3; a possible D gene is TRBD2 (5 bases). Trimming cost V 1 base and J 4 bases, with 15 bases left between them. Germline V gene data show CDR1 as SGHTA and CDR2 as FQGNSA. CDR3 length equals 16 residues. The chain's CDR3 is CASSLGSLAVADTQYF. In DNA, the CDR3 is TGTGCCAGCAGCTTAGGTTCCCTAGCAGTGGCAGATACGCAGTATTTT.

This sequence joins TRBV3-1 and TRBJ2-5; maybe TRBD2 (5 bases). Looked up from germline, CDR1 is LGHDT and CDR2 is YNNKEL (reference sequence). There are 14 residues in the CDR3. The germline V and J ends were trimmed by 4 bases and 2 bases, with 11 bases remaining between them. The CDR3 coding sequence is TGTGCCAGCAGCCCCCCCACTAGACAAGAGACCCAGTACTTC. Amino acids: CASSPPTRQETQYF.

The sample holds a few counts of this clonotype. The CDR3 nucleotides are TGCGCCAGCAGCAAAAATTACAGGACGAACACTGAAGCTTTCTTT. Translated, it gives CASSKNYRTNTEAFF. This chain joins TRBV4-3 and TRBJ1-1; D perhaps matches TRBD1 (5 bases). Deletions cut 5 bases from V and 1 base from J, with 14 bases between. Germline CDR1 reads LGHNA; CDR2 reads YSLEER. This CDR3 region has 15 residues.

Of note for this clonotype: A much more abundant neighbour one base away suggests this may be a read error. The V call is TRBV20-1, the J call TRBJ2-3, with 7 positions matching TRBD1. The length of the CDR3 is 16 residues. Germline lookup yields CDR1 DFQATT and CDR2 SNEGSKA (reference sequence). The V gene end was trimmed by 6 bases and the J gene end by 2 bases; junction bases not matched to a gene: 14. The CDR3 DNA follows: TGCAGTGCCTGGACCCGGGACAGACTTTTCACAGATACGCAGTATTTT. Translation: CSAWTRDRLFTDTQYF.

The chain uses TRBV7-2 and TRBJ2-1; D tentatively fits TRBD1 or TRBD2 (6 bases each). Trimming cost V 1 base and J 6 bases, with 10 bases left between them. The CDR3 contains 14 residues. In germline, CDR1 is SGHTA, CDR2 FQGNSA. This CDR3 is CASSLGGAGNEQFF. The DNA for the CDR3 is TGTGCCAGCAGCTTAGGGGGGGCGGGCAATGAGCAGTTCTTC.

The chain has TRBV7-9 and TRBJ2-3; the D is unclear. Germline loops: CDR1 SEHNR, CDR2 FQNEAQ (reference sequence). CDR3 size: 14 residues. Trimming took off 1 base at V and 1 base at J, with 6 bases between the two ends. CDR3 coding DNA: TGTGCCAGCAGCTTAGACGTTCGCACAGATACGCAGTATTTT. Its translation: CASSLDVRTDTQYF.

The chain carries TRBV24-1 and TRBJ2-1, with D tentatively TRBD1 or TRBD2 (5 bases each). The V and J ends lost 2 bases and 0 bases respectively, with 19 bases between them. CDR1 KGHDR and CDR2 SFDVKD come from the germline V gene. The CDR3 runs to 19 residues. The CDR3 DNA reads TGTGCCACCAGTGATTCTTCCCGCCGCCACGGGACCTCCTACAATGAGCAGTTCTTC. Its translation is CATSDSSRRHGTSYNEQFF.